This T cell receptor beta chain was captured by sequencing in a study of OX40 agonist ivuxolimab in advanced cancers. Background on the study: Partial responses were achieved by three patients, one with hepatocellular carcinoma and two with cutaneous melanoma.

CDR3 length: 20 amino acids. Germline V gives CDR1 KGHSH, CDR2 LQKENI. The trim removed 3 bases at V and 0 bases at J, leaving 16 bases unmatched. Study conclusions and caveats: Among the least clonally expanded were partial responders at 0.1-3.0 mg/kg.

Only one count was recorded for this clone. The antigen is unknown. This table comes from immunoSEQ multiplex PCR, and its TCRdb copy is limited to in-frame clones, with some not included. This sample has about 67,000 clones; about 89% occur once, and the top ten carry under 4.5%. The chain combines TRBV18 with TRBJ2-1, with 8 bases fitting TRBD2. The source was CD4+ or CD8+ T cells sorted from blood, collected in a trial of the OX40 agonist ivuxolimab. The clonotype was recovered from an adult with an advanced solid tumor such as melanoma, head and neck, liver or kidney cancer. The DNA of the CDR3 is TGTGCCAGCTCACCCCGGCCGGTAGCGGGACGTGGCAGCTCCTACAATGAGCAGTTCTTC. Its translation is CASSPRPVAGRGSSYNEQFF.